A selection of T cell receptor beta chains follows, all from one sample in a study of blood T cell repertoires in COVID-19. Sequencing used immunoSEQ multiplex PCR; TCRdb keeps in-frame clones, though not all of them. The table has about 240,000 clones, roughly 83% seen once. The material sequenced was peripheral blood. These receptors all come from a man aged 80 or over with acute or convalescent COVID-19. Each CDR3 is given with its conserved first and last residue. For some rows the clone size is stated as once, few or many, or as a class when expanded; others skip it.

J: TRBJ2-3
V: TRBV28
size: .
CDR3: CASSSNPGLTTDTQYF

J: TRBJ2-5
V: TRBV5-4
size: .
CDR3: CASSLAATGVETQYF

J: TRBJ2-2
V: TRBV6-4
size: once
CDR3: CASSERKQGITGELFF

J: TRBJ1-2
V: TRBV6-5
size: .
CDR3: CTSGVRSNGYTF

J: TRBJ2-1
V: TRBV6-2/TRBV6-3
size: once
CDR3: CASRPSLSEQFF

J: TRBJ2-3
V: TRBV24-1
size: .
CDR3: CATSDPTLQQGLTDTQYF

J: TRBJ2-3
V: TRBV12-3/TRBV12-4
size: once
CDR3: CASSFGGRDTQYF

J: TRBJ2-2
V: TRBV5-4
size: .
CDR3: CASSRAGVVSGELFF

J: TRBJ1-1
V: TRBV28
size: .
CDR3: CASSLQGGNTEAFF

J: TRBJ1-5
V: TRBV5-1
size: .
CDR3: CASSLAGTGDQPQHF

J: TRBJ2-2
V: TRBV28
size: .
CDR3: CASHRGGGGTGELFF

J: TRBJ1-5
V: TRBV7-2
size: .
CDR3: CASSLRGDQPQHF

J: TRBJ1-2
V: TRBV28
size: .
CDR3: CASSNFPSNYGYTF

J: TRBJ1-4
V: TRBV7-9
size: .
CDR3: CASTLGGGNGEKLFF

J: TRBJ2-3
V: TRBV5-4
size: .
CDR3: CASSLAQGPTDTQYF

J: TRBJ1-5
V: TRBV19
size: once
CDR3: CASRYETGMSQHF

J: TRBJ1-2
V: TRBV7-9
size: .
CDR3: CASSRTGGRGYTF

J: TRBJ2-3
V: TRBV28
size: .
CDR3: CASWASGSTDTQYF

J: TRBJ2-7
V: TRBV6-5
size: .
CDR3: CASSLYGQGTYEQYF

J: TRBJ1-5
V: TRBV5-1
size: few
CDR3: CASSLAENQPQHF

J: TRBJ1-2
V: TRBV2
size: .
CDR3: CASRELQGGHGYTF

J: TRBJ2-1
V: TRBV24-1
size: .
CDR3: CATSVDPSGDNEQFF

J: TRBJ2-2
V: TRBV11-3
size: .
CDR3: CASSLGGKLTGELFF

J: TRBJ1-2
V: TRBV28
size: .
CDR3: CATSPNYGYTF

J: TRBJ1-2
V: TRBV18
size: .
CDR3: CASSPPSVLGYTF

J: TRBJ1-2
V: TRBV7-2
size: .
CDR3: CASSSQQGDQGYTF

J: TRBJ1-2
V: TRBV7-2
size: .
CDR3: CASSSHGVNYGYTF

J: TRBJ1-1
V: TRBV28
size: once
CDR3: CASSIGQMNTEAFF

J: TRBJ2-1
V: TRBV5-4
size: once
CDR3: CASSSISGKGDNEQFF

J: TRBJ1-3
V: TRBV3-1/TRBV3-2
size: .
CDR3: CASSHLRNTIYF

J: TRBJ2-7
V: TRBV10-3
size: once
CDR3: CAISEGGTSSYEQYF

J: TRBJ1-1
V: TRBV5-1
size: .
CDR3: CASSFQGPDTEAFF

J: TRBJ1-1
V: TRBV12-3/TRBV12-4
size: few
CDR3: CASSSGTVEAFF

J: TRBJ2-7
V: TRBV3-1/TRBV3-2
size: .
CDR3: CASSSPTGRYSYEQYF

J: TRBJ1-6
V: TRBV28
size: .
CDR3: CASSFAGGLGSPLHF

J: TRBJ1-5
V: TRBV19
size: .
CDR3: CASIPGQASNQPQHF

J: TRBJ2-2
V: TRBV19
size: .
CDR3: CASSSARGENTGELFF

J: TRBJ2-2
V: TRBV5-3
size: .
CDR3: CARSLNRGERGELFF

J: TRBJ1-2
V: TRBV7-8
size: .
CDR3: CASSFYTGNSANYGYTF

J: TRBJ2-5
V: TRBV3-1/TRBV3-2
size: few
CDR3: CASSQDWRGQETQYF

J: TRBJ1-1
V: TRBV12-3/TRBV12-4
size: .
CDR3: CASREQGEAFF

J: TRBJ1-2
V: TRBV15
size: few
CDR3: CATSSTRGTDTF

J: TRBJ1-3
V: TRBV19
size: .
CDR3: CASSIVDRVSGNTIYF

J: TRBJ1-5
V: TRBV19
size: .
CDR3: CASSIVTGPQHF

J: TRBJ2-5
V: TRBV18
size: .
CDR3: CASSPPGSQETQYF

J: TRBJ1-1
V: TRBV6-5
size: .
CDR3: CASSPSGTVNTEAFF

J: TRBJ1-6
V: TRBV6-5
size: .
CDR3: CASTQDSDSPLHF

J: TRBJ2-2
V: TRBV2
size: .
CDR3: CASIRGTGEELFF

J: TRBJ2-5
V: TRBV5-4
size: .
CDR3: CASSLVARQETQYF

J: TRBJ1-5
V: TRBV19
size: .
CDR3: CASRIGSNQPQHF

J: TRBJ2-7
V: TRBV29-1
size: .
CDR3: CSVQGSGSYEQYF

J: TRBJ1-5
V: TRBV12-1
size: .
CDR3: CASSFAGGQPQHF